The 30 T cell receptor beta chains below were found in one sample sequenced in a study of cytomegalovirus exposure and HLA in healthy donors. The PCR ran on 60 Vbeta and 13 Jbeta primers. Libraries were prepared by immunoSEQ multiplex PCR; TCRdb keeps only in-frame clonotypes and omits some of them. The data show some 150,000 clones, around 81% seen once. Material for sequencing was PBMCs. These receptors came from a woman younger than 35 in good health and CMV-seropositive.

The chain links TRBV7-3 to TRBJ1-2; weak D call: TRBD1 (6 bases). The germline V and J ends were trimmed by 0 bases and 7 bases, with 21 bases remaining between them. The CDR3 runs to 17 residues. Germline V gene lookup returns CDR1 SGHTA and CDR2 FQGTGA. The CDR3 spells CASSLTFTEHRARGYTF. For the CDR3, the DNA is TGTGCCAGCAGCTTAACGTTTACAGAACACAGGGCCCGTGGCTACACCTTC.

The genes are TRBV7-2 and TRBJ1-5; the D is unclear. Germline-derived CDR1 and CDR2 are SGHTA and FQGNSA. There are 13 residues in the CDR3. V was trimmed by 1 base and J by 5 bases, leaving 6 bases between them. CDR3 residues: CASSLVEDQPQHF. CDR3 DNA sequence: TGTGCCAGCAGCTTAGTCGAGGATCAGCCCCAGCATTTT. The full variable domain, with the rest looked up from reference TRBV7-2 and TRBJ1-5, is GAGVSQSPSNKVTEKGKDVELRCDPISGHTALYWYRQSLGQGLEFLIYFQGNSAPDKSGLPSDRFSAERTGGSVSTLTIQRTQQEDSAVYLCASSLVEDQPQHFGDGTRLSIL.

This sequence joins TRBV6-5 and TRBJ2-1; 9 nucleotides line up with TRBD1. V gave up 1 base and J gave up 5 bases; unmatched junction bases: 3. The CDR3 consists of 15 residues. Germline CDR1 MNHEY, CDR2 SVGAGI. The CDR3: CASSYLGQGNNEQFF. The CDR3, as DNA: TGTGCCAGCAGTTACTTGGGACAGGGAAACAATGAGCAGTTCTTC.

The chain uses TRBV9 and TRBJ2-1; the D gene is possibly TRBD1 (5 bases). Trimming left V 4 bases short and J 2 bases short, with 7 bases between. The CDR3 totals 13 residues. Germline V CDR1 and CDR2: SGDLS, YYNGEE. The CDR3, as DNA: TGTGCCAGCAGCCCGGACACCTACAATGAGCAGTTCTTC. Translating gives CASSPDTYNEQFF.

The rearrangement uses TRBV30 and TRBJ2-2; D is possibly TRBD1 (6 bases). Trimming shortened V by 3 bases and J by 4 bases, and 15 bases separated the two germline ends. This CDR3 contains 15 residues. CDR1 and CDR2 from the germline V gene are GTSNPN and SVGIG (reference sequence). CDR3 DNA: TGTGCCTGGAGCGAGACGTGGGGGCTCACCGGGGAGCTGTTTTTT. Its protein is CAWSETWGLTGELFF.

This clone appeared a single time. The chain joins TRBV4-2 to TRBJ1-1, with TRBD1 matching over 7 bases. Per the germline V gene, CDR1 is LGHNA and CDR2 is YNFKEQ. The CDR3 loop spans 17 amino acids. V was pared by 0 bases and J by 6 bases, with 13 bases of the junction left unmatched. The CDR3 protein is CASSQDAVLKGAAEAFF. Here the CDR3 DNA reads TGTGCCAGCAGCCAAGATGCCGTACTCAAGGGGGCCGCTGAAGCTTTCTTT.

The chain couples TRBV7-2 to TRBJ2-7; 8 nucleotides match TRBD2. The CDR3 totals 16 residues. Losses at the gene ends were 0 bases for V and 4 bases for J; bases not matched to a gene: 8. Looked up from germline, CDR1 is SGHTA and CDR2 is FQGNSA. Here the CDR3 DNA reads TGTGCCAGCAGCTTAGCGCTCGGGGGGGCTATGTACGAGCAGTACTTC. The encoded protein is CASSLALGGAMYEQYF.

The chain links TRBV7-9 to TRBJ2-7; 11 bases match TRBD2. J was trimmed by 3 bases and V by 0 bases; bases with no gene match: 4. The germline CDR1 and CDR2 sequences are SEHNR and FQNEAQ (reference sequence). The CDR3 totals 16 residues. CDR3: CASSLARGLAGYEQYF. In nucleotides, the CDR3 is TGTGCCAGCAGCTTAGCGCGTGGACTAGCGGGCTACGAGCAGTACTTC.

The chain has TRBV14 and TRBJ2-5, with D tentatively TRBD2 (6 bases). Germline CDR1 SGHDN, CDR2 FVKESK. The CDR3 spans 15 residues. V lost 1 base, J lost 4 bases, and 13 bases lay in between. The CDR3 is CASSQVGRRGETQYF. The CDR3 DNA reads TGTGCCAGCAGCCAAGTCGGGAGAAGGGGAGAGACCCAGTACTTC.

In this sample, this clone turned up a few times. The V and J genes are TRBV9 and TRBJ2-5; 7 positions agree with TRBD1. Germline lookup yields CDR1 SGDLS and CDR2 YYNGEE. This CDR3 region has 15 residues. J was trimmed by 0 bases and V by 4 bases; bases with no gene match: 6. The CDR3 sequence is CASSFTGDHQETQYF. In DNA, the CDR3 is TGTGCCAGCAGCTTTACAGGGGATCACCAAGAGACCCAGTACTTC.

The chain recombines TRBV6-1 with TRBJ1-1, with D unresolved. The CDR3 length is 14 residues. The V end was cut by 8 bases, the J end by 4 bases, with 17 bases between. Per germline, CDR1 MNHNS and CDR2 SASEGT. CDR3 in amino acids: CASDESKWATEAFF. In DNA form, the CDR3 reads TGTGCCAGCGATGAGTCGAAATGGGCCACTGAAGCTTTCTTT.

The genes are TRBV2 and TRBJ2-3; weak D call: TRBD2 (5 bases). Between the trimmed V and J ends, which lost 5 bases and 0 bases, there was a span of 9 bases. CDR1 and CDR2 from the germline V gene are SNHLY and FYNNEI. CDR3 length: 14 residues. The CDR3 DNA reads TGTGCCAGCAGTATCAGGACTAGCACAGATACGCAGTATTTT. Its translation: CASSIRTSTDTQYF.

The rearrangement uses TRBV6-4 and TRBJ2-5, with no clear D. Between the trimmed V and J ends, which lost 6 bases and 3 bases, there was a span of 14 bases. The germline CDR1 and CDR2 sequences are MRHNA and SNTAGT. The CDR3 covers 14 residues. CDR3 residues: CASRDLESEETQYF. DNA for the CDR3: TGTGCCAGCAGGGATTTGGAGTCAGAAGAGACCCAGTACTTC.

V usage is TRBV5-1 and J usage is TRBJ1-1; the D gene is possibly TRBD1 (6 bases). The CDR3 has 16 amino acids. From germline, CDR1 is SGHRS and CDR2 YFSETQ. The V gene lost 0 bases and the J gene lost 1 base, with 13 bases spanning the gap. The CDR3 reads CASSLEVGQTNTEAFF. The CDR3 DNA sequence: TGCGCCAGCAGCTTGGAAGTTGGACAGACGAACACTGAAGCTTTCTTT.

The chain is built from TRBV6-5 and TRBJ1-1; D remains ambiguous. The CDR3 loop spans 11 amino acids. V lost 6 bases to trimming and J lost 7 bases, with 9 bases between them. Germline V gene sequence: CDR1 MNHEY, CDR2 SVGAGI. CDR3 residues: CASSPTVEAFF. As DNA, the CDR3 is TGTGCCAGCAGCCCTACTGTTGAAGCTTTCTTT.

CDR3 sequence (DNA): TGTGCCAGTAGACCCAACTGGGGGCATTCGCCCTACGATGGGCAGTACTTC. Encoded protein: CASRPNWGHSPYDGQYF. The chain has TRBV19 and TRBJ2-7, with a weak D call TRBD1 (6 bases). V lost 6 bases to trimming and J lost 9 bases, with 30 bases between them. CDR3 size: 17 residues. Germline CDR1 LNHDA, CDR2 SQIVND (reference sequence).

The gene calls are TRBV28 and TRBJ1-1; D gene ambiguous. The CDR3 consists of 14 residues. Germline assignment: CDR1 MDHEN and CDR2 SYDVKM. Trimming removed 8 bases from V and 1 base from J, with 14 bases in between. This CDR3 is CASHPLSENTEAFF. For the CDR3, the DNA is TGTGCCAGCCACCCCCTCAGCGAGAACACTGAAGCTTTCTTT. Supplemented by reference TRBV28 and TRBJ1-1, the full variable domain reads DVKVTQSSRYLVKRTGEKVFLECVQDMDHENMFWYRQDPGLGLRLIYFSYDVKMKEKGDIPEGYSVSREKKERFSLILESASTNQTSMYLCASHPLSENTEAFFGQGTRLTVV.

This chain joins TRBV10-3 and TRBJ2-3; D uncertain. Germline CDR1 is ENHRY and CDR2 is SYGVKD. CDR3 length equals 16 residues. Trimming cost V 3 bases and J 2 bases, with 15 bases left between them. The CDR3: CAISDLGLVATDTQYF. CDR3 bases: TGTGCCATCAGTGATCTAGGATTAGTGGCCACAGATACGCAGTATTTT.

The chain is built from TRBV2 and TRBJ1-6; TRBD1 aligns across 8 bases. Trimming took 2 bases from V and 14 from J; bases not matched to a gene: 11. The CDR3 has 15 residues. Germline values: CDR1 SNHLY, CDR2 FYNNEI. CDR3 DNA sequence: TGTGCCAGCAGTGAATCAGGGGGCTACAGTGGTACCCTCCACTTT. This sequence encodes CASSESGGYSGTLHF.

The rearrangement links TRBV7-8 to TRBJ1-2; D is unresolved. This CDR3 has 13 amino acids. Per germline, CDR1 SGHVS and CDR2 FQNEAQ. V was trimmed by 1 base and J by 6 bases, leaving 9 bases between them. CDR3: CASSLVREDGYTF. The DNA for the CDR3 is TGTGCCAGCAGCTTAGTTAGAGAGGATGGCTACACCTTC.

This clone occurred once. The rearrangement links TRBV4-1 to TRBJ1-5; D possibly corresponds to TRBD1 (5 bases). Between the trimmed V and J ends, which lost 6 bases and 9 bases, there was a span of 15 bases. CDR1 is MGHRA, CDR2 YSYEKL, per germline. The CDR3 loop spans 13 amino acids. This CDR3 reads CASSQLGVGPQHF. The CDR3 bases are TGCGCCAGCAGTCAACTAGGGGTTGGGCCCCAGCATTTT.

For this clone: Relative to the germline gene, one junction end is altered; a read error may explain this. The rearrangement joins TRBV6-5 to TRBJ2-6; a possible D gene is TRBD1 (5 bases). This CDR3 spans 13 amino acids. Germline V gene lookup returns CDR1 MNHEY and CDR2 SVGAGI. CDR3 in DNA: TGTGCCAGCAGTTACCCTGGGGCCAACGGCCTGACTTTC. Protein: CASSYPGANGLTF.

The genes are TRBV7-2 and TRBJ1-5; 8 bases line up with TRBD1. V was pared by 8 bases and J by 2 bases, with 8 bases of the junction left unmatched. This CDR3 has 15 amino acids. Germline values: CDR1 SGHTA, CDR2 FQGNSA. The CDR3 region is CASGVTGGGNQPQHF. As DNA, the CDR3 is TGTGCCAGCGGGGTAACAGGGGGGGGCAATCAGCCCCAGCATTTT.

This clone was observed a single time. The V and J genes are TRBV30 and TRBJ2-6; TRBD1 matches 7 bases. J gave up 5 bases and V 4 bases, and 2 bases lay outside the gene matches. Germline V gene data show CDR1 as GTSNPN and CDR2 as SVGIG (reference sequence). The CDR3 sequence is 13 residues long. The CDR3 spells CAWNRGRANVLTF. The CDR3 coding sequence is TGTGCCTGGAACAGGGGTAGGGCCAACGTCCTGACTTTC. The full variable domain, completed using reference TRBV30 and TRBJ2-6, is SQTIHQWPATLVQPVGSPLSLECTVEGTSNPNLYWYRQAAGRGLQLLFYSVGIGQISSEVPQNLSASRPQDRQFILSSKKLLLSDSGFYLCAWNRGRANVLTFGAGSRLTVL.

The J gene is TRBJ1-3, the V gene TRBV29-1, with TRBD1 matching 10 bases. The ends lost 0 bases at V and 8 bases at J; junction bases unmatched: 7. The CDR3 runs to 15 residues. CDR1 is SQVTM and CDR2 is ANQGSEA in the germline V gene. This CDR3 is CSVEDPRQGADTIYF. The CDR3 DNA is TGCAGCGTTGAAGATCCCCGACAGGGGGCAGACACCATATATTTT. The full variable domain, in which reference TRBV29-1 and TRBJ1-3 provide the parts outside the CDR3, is SAVISQKPSRDICQRGTSLTIQCQVDSQVTMMFWYRQQPGQSLTLIATANQGSEATYESGFVIDKFPISRPNLTFSTLTVSNMSPEDSSIYLCSVEDPRQGADTIYFGEGSWLTVV.

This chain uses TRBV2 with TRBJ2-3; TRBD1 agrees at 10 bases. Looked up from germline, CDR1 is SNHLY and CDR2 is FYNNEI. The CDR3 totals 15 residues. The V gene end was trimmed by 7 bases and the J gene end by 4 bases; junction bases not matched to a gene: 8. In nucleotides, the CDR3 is TGTGCCAGCATTGGTTGGGACAGGGGTTCAGATACGCAGTATTTT. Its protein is CASIGWDRGSDTQYF.

The CDR3 sequence: CAISLGLAGDAQFF. The DNA for the CDR3 is TGTGCCATCAGTCTAGGACTAGCGGGGGACGCGCAGTTCTTC. J is TRBJ2-1 and V is TRBV10-3, with 13 bases identical to TRBD2. J was trimmed by 12 bases and V by 5 bases; bases with no gene match: 7. Germline V gene sequence: CDR1 ENHRY, CDR2 SYGVKD. The CDR3 is 14 amino acids.

CDR3 nucleotides: TGTGCCAGCATCCCGACTAGCGGGGGGGCACAGTTCTTC. Translation gives CASIPTSGGAQFF. The chain employs TRBV13 and TRBJ2-1, with 14 bases fitting TRBD2. The CDR3 runs 13 residues. J lost 13 bases, V lost 7 bases, and 6 bases had no gene match. In germline, CDR1 is PRHDT, CDR2 FYEKMQ (reference sequence).

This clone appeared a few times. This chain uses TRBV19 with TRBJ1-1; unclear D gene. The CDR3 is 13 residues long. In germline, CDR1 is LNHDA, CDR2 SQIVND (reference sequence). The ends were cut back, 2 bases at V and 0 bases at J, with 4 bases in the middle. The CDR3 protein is CASSITVNTEAFF. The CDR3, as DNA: TGTGCCAGTAGTATAACAGTGAACACTGAAGCTTTCTTT.

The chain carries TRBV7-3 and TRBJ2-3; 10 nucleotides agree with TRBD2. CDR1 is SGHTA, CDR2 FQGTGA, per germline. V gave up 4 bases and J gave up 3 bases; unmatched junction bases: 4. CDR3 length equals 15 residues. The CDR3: CASSSSGLATDTQYF. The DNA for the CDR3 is TGTGCCAGCAGCTCCTCGGGACTAGCGACAGATACGCAGTATTTT.